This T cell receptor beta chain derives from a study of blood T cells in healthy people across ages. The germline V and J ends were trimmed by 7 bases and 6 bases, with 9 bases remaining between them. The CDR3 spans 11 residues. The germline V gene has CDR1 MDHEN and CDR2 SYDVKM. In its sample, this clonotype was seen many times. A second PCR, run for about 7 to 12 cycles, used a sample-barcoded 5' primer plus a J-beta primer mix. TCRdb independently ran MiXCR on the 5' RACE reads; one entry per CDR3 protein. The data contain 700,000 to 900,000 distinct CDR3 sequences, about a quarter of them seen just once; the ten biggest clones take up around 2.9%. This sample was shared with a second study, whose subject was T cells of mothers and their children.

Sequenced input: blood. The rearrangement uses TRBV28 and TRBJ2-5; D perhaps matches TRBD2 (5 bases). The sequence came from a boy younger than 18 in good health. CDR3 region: CASTGEKTQYF. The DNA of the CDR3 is TGTGCCAGCACTGGGGAGAAGACCCAGTACTTC.